This T cell receptor beta chain originates from a study of PD-L1 blockade in urothelial cancer. Specified time point: peripheral blood 6 weeks after treatment start. This clone was recorded a few times. The table came from immunoSEQ multiplex PCR; TCRdb's copy has only in-frame clones and leaves some out. The sample contains tens of thousands of clones, 70% to 90% of which appear only once. J gave up 1 base and V 4 bases, and 6 bases lay outside the gene matches. CDR1 LNHDA and CDR2 SQIVND come from the germline V gene (reference sequence). This CDR3 spans 15 amino acids. This sequence originates from a man aged 55 to 69 with urothelial cancer. The sequencing used PBMCs, collected around atezolizumab (anti-PD-L1) treatment. The chain recombines TRBV19 with TRBJ1-1; TRBD1 agrees at 7 bases. CDR3 protein: CASSRRQGRNTEAFF. The CDR3 DNA reads as TGTGCCAGTAGTAGGCGACAGGGCCGGAACACTGAAGCTTTCTTT.